Listed here is a single T cell receptor (beta chain). Its specificity is unknown. Using immunoSEQ multiplex PCR, the repertoire was profiled, and TCRdb retains in-frame clones only, with some absent. The sample lists about 4,000 clones; roughly 25% were seen once. The germline CDR1 and CDR2 sequences are LNHDA and SQIVND (reference sequence). CDR3 size: 14 residues. V lost 3 bases and J lost 1, with 7 bases in between. The data were taken from a study of sequential checkpoint blockade in melanoma. Study findings and constraints: Rising tumor T-cell fraction and clonality meant about 30 times likelier benefit.

Treatment specified: randomized to nivolumab then ipilimumab (arm A) or the reverse (arm B). V gene TRBV19 combines with J gene TRBJ1-5; D is ambiguous. The receptor was isolated from a human donor with melanoma. The sample here was tumor tissue (inferred from file names), taken from a patient given nivolumab and ipilimumab in sequence. This chain's CDR3 is CASSIAQSNQPQHF. CDR3 DNA sequence: TGTGCCAGTAGTATCGCCCAAAGCAATCAGCCCCAGCATTTT.